These 8 T cell receptor beta chains were sequenced from one sample in a study of PD-L1 blockade in urothelial cancer. Clones were read by immunoSEQ multiplex PCR, and TCRdb kept only the in-frame ones, dropping some. The data hold under 100,000 clones, with about 90% observed a single time. Stated time point: pretreatment peripheral blood. Sequencing used PBMCs, obtained around atezolizumab (anti-PD-L1) treatment. The receptors derive from a man aged 55 to 70 with urothelial cancer.

DNA for the CDR3: TGTGCCAGCTATACGGGGGGCCCTGGAAACACCATATATTTT. Translation gives CASYTGGPGNTIYF. The chain links TRBV6-5 to TRBJ1-3; perhaps TRBD1 as D (6 bases). The germline V gene encodes CDR1 MNHEY and CDR2 SVGAGI. The ends were cut back, 8 bases at V and 2 bases at J, with 13 bases in the middle. The CDR3 runs to 14 residues.

This clone was picked up one time. The chain uses TRBV4-2 and TRBJ1-4, with D possibly being TRBD1 (5 bases). This CDR3 is built from 14 residues. Trimming took 1 base from V and 3 from J, leaving 6 bases between them. The germline gives CDR1 LGHNA, CDR2 YNFKEQ. The DNA for the CDR3 is TGTGCCAGCAGCCAAGCGGGGGCTAATGAAAAACTGTTTTTT. Its translation: CASSQAGANEKLFF.

As DNA, the CDR3 is TGTGCCAGCAGTCCCGGGACAGGGCAAACTGAGCAGTTCTTC. This sequence encodes CASSPGTGQTEQFF. The chain is built from TRBV7-9 and TRBJ2-1; TRBD1 aligns across 9 bases. This CDR3 has 14 residues. Trimming took 6 bases from V and 9 from J; bases not matched to a gene: 9. Germline loops: CDR1 SEHNR, CDR2 FQNEAQ (reference sequence).

V gene TRBV5-1 combines with J gene TRBJ1-3, with 10 bases lining up with TRBD1. CDR1 is SGHRS, CDR2 YFSETQ, per germline. The CDR3 is 17 residues long. The V segment lost 0 bases and the J segment 3 bases; nucleotides outside the gene matches: 6. The CDR3 region is CASSLDYGTGVGNTIYF. As DNA, the CDR3 is TGCGCCAGCAGCTTGGACTACGGGACAGGGGTTGGAAACACCATATATTTT. Supplemented by reference TRBV5-1 and TRBJ1-3, the full variable domain reads KAGVTQTPRYLIKTRGQQVTLSCSPISGHRSVSWYQQTPGQGLQFLFEYFSETQRNKGNFPGRFSGRQFSNSRSEMNVSTLELGDSALYLCASSLDYGTGVGNTIYFGEGSWLTVV.

This chain joins TRBV30 and TRBJ1-2; TRBD1 aligns across 7 bases. J gave up 7 bases and V 8 bases, and 7 bases lay outside the gene matches. The CDR3 runs to 11 residues. Per the germline V gene, CDR1 is GTSNPN and CDR2 is SVGIG (reference sequence). The CDR3 loop reads CAGRYRGGYTF. The CDR3 DNA reads TGTGCCGGCAGATACAGGGGTGGCTACACCTTC. The full variable domain, its missing parts supplied by reference TRBV30 and TRBJ1-2, is SQTIHQWPATLVQPVGSPLSLECTVEGTSNPNLYWYRQAAGRGLQLLFYSVGIGQISSEVPQNLSASRPQDRQFILSSKKLLLSDSGFYLCAGRYRGGYTFGSGTRLTVV.

The chain is built from TRBV27 and TRBJ2-2, with D possibly being TRBD1 (5 bases). CDR3 length: 13 residues. Germline V lookup: CDR1 MNHEY, CDR2 SMNVEV (reference sequence). The V gene lost 4 bases and the J gene lost 7 bases, with 10 bases spanning the gap. CDR3 amino acids: CASSSDKYGELFF. The CDR3 DNA follows: TGTGCCAGCAGTTCGGACAAATACGGGGAGCTGTTTTTT.

The chain joins TRBV15 to TRBJ2-1, with 11 bases aligning to TRBD2. CDR1 LNHNV and CDR2 YYDKDF come from the germline V gene (reference sequence). Losses at the gene ends were 4 bases for V and 5 bases for J; bases not matched to a gene: 4. The CDR3 extends over 15 amino acids. CDR3 DNA sequence: TGTGCCACCAGCACTGGGACTAGCGGAAACAATGAGCAGTTCTTC. Its protein product is CATSTGTSGNNEQFF.

V gene TRBV15 combines with J gene TRBJ1-5, with 7 bases fitting TRBD1. After removal of 0 bases from V and 5 bases from J, the junction contained 7 bases not matched to a gene. Germline V CDR1 and CDR2: LNHNV, YYDKDF (reference sequence). The CDR3 has 16 amino acids. CDR3 amino acids: CATSRDQRQGDQPQHF. The DNA for the CDR3 is TGTGCCACCAGCAGAGATCAGCGACAGGGTGATCAGCCCCAGCATTTT.